A single TCR beta chain is shown here with its context. These data belong to a study of blood T cell repertoires in COVID-19. Across the whole study: The origin of the acute and convalescent COVID-19 samples was the United States, Italy and Spain. PBMCs, B-cell-depleted T cells, or T cells were the source of the cDNA or gDNA that made up the material.

Original methodology: Researchers report that nucleated cell counts were estimated from reference gene primer amplification. Sequencing used immunoSEQ multiplex PCR; TCRdb keeps in-frame clones, though not all of them. D and trimming come from the DNA, and the V and J calls and clone size come from that table. The table has 200,000 to 250,000 clones, around 80% seen once. The sequenced sample consisted of peripheral blood. The TCR originated in a woman aged 70-85 years with acute or convalescent COVID-19.

CDR3: CASSQGGDPAKNIQYF. CDR3 nucleotide sequence: TGTGCCAGCTCTCAAGGGGGAGATCCAGCCAAAAACATTCAGTACTTC. The chain joins TRBV18 to TRBJ2-4, with D possibly matching TRBD1 (6 bases). The CDR3 sequence is 16 residues long. Trimming took 6 bases from V and 0 from J, leaving 15 bases between them. Germline assignment: CDR1 KGHSH and CDR2 LQKENI.